The 30 T cell receptor beta chains reported below all come from one sample, sequenced in a study of early T cells in non-severe SARS-CoV-2 infection. One entry per CDR3 protein results from TCRdb running MiXCR on the 5' RACE reads. The sample gives roughly 28,000 distinct CDR3 sequences, around 5.9% of which show up once; about 0.9% is in the top ten. The sample consisted of whole blood. The receptors here all came from an adult who was a healthcare worker with PCR-confirmed SARS-CoV-2 infection or an uninfected control (not recorded which).

This clonotype is labeled medium-sized (0.01 to 0.1%). CDR3 loop: CASSVASLAYEQYF. CDR3 bases: TGTGCCAGCAGCGTAGCTTCCCTTGCCTACGAGCAGTACTTC. This sequence joins TRBV9 and TRBJ2-7; D gene unclear. V lost 0 bases to trimming and J lost 2 bases, with 9 bases between them. The CDR3 is made up of 14 amino acids. Germline lookup yields CDR1 SGDLS and CDR2 YYNGEE. Filled out from reference TRBV9 and TRBJ2-7, the complete variable domain reads DSGVTQTPKHLITATGQRVTLRCSPRSGDLSVYWYQQSLDQGLQFLIQYYNGEERAKGNILERFSAQQFPDLHSELNLSSLELGDSALYFCASSVASLAYEQYFGPGTRLTVT.

This clonotype was detected ten times or more. The chain carries TRBV27 and TRBJ2-7; D possibly corresponds to TRBD1 (5 bases). The germline gives CDR1 MNHEY, CDR2 SMNVEV (reference sequence). The CDR3 runs to 14 residues. The V end was cut by 6 bases, the J end by 8 bases, with 20 bases between. For the CDR3, the DNA is TGTGCCAGCAGCTCAGGGCTTTACTTTGGGAAGCAGTACTTC. Its translation is CASSSGLYFGKQYF.

The CDR3 protein is CASSFFTSGTEAFF. CDR3 nucleotides: TGCGCCAGCAGCTTCTTTACCTCGGGCACTGAAGCTTTCTTT. This rearrangement joins TRBV5-1 to TRBJ1-1; D gene ambiguous. This CDR3 spans 14 amino acids. With 2 bases removed from V and 4 bases from J, the gap between germline ends came to 12 bases. CDR1 SGHRS and CDR2 YFSETQ come from the germline V gene.

This clonotype was detected ten times or more. The chain couples TRBV6-1 to TRBJ2-7; D is possibly TRBD1 (5 bases). The CDR3 is 13 amino acids. V was shortened by 4 bases and J by 0 bases, with 7 bases between the two germline ends. Germline assignment: CDR1 MNHNS and CDR2 SASEGT. CDR3 bases: TGTGCCAGCAGTGGGGGCATCTCCTACGAGCAGTACTTC. Its protein product is CASSGGISYEQYF.

Many counts were recorded for this clonotype. The rearrangement joins TRBV12-3 or TRBV12-4 to TRBJ2-5, with 8 bases matching TRBD2. V gave up 5 bases and J gave up 4 bases; unmatched junction bases: 6. This CDR3 is built from 14 residues. Here the CDR3 DNA reads TGTGCCAGCAGTCGTAGCGGGGATCGAGAGACCCAGTACTTC. Its protein is CASSRSGDRETQYF.

V usage is TRBV20-1 and J usage is TRBJ1-1; D is perhaps TRBD1 (6 bases). Per the germline V gene, CDR1 is DFQATT and CDR2 is SNEGSKA (reference sequence). V lost 3 bases and J lost 1, with 12 bases in between. The CDR3 sequence is 14 residues long. The chain's CDR3 is CSARLQGRNTEAFF. The CDR3 nucleotides read TGCAGTGCTAGGTTACAGGGACGGAACACTGAAGCTTTCTTT.

The chain uses TRBV5-1 and TRBJ2-7, with 12 bases matching TRBD1. The CDR3 loop spans 16 amino acids. Looked up from germline, CDR1 is SGHRS and CDR2 is YFSETQ. J gave up 3 bases and V 4 bases, and 8 bases lay outside the gene matches. CDR3 loop: CASSPQGQGASYEQYF. CDR3 DNA sequence: TGCGCCAGCAGCCCACAGGGACAGGGGGCGAGCTACGAGCAGTACTTC.

This clonotype was picked up many times. The rearrangement joins TRBV11-2 to TRBJ2-7, with 8 bases identical to TRBD1. The V gene end was trimmed by 5 bases and the J gene end by 5 bases; junction bases not matched to a gene: 5. Germline V gene lookup returns CDR1 SGHAT and CDR2 FQNNGV. CDR3 length: 13 residues. CDR3 region: CASSARTGNEQYF. The CDR3 nucleotides read TGTGCCAGCAGCGCAAGGACAGGGAACGAGCAGTACTTC.

The J gene is TRBJ1-1, the V gene TRBV6-2 or TRBV6-3; unclear D gene. This CDR3 has 15 residues. Germline values: CDR1 MNHEY, CDR2 SVGEGT. V lost 7 bases and J 1 base, leaving 16 bases between the germline ends. In nucleotides, the CDR3 is TGTGCCAGCACCCTACTCAGTGGGAGGAACACTGAAGCTTTCTTT. Translation gives CASTLLSGRNTEAFF.

This clonotype came up many times. The chain has TRBV7-9 and TRBJ1-2; TRBD1 might be the D (5 bases). In germline, CDR1 is SEHNR, CDR2 FQNEAQ (reference sequence). The CDR3 length is 13 residues. The V and J ends lost 5 bases and 4 bases respectively, with 11 bases between them. The CDR3: CASSTGLGYGYTF. DNA for the CDR3: TGTGCCAGCAGCACGGGGCTCGGCTATGGCTACACCTTC.

This chain uses TRBV3-1 with TRBJ2-3; 10 positions agree with TRBD2. This CDR3 spans 17 amino acids. The ends lost 0 bases at V and 2 bases at J; junction bases unmatched: 5. The germline CDR1 and CDR2 sequences are LGHDT and YNNKEL (reference sequence). The CDR3, as DNA: TGTGCCAGCAGCCAAGATCGGACTAGCGGTTACACAGATACGCAGTATTTT. It codes for CASSQDRTSGYTDTQYF.

This clonotype qualifies as medium-sized (0.01 to 0.1%). The CDR3 nucleotides read TGTGCCAGCAGCCGACAGGGCTCTCAGTTCTTC. It translates to CASSRQGSQFF. This chain uses TRBV12-3 or TRBV12-4 with TRBJ2-1, with 7 bases that match TRBD1. V dropped 6 bases and J dropped 13; count of bases not matched to a gene: 6. The CDR3 extends over 11 amino acids.

The genes are TRBV7-9 and TRBJ2-1; D call uncertain. V lost 5 bases to trimming and J lost 6 bases, with 5 bases between them. This CDR3 region has 11 residues. The germline CDR1 and CDR2 sequences are SEHNR and FQNEAQ (reference sequence). CDR3 DNA: TGTGCCAGCAGCCAAGGCAATGAGCAGTTCTTC. Translated, it gives CASSQGNEQFF.

This clonotype has more than one count but fewer than ten. V gene TRBV28 combines with J gene TRBJ2-1; possible D gene TRBD2, 6 bases. Germline V gene data show CDR1 as MDHEN and CDR2 as SYDVKM. Trimming removed 3 bases from V and 0 bases from J, with 15 bases in between. The CDR3 consists of 17 residues. Here the CDR3 DNA reads TGTGCCAGCAGTTTTTCTTCGGGAGAACCCTCCTACAATGAGCAGTTCTTC. Residues: CASSFSSGEPSYNEQFF.

This clonotype was found many times. The chain combines TRBV7-2 with TRBJ2-3; 13 positions match TRBD2. Looked up from germline, CDR1 is SGHTA and CDR2 is FQGNSA. After removal of 5 bases from V and 4 bases from J, the junction contained 6 bases not matched to a gene. CDR3 size: 16 residues. The CDR3 nucleotides read TGTGCCAGCAGCCCTAGACTAGCGGGGGGCGCAGATACGCAGTATTTT. Amino acids: CASSPRLAGGADTQYF. The full variable domain, rest sourced from reference TRBV7-2 and TRBJ2-3, is GAGVSQSPSNKVTEKGKDVELRCDPISGHTALYWYRQSLGQGLEFLIYFQGNSAPDKSGLPSDRFSAERTGGSVSTLTIQRTQQEDSAVYLCASSPRLAGGADTQYFGPGTRLTVL.

This clonotype was detected ten times or more. The V and J genes are TRBV11-3 and TRBJ2-1; no clear D. Per the germline V gene, CDR1 is SGHNT and CDR2 is YENEEA. CDR3 length: 14 residues. Trimming took off 5 bases at V and 3 bases at J, with 11 bases between the two ends. The CDR3 is CASSPGPNYNEQFF. The CDR3 nucleotides read TGTGCCAGCAGCCCCGGCCCAAACTACAATGAGCAGTTCTTC.

The table lists this clonotype with many counts. The chain employs TRBV7-8 and TRBJ1-1, with D maybe TRBD1 (5 bases). The length of the CDR3 is 16 residues. V gave up 1 base and J gave up 1 base, with 13 bases separating them. The germline V gene has CDR1 SGHVS and CDR2 FQNEAQ. The CDR3 loop reads CASSLGGGIENTEAFF. The CDR3, as DNA: TGTGCCAGCAGCTTAGGTGGGGGGATAGAGAACACTGAAGCTTTCTTT. The full variable domain, rest sourced from reference TRBV7-8 and TRBJ1-1, is GAGVSQSPRYKVAKRGQDVALRCDPISGHVSLFWYQQALGQGPEFLTYFQNEAQLDKSGLPSDRFFAERPEGSVSTLKIQRTQQEDSAVYLCASSLGGGIENTEAFFGQGTRLTVV.

At least ten counts were recorded for this clonotype. The chain links TRBV2 to TRBJ1-5; D gene uncertain. This CDR3 contains 14 residues. Germline CDR1 reads SNHLY; CDR2 reads FYNNEI. V gave up 2 bases and J gave up 5 bases, with 10 bases separating them. CDR3 sequence: CASSESRNDQPQHF. In DNA form, the CDR3 reads TGTGCCAGCAGTGAATCTCGGAACGATCAGCCCCAGCATTTT.

This clonotype has only a few counts. The chain couples TRBV27 to TRBJ2-4; 11 nucleotides align to TRBD2. The junction had 7 bases not matched to a gene; V was cut back by 2 bases and J by 7 bases. The length of the CDR3 is 16 residues. Germline values: CDR1 MNHEY, CDR2 SMNVEV (reference sequence). The CDR3 bases are TGTGCCAGCAGTTTAAGTAGCGGGAGGGGTGAGAACATTCAGTACTTC. Its translation: CASSLSSGRGENIQYF.

This clonotype occurred many times. V is TRBV7-8 and J is TRBJ2-5, with 12 bases matching TRBD2. This CDR3 region has 17 residues. The germline gives CDR1 SGHVS, CDR2 FQNEAQ. V shed 1 base, J shed 1 base, and the junction held 4 bases outside the gene matches. The CDR3: CASSLGLTSGSQETQYF. In DNA, the CDR3 is TGTGCCAGCAGCTTAGGTTTGACTAGCGGGAGCCAAGAGACCCAGTACTTC.

This clonotype was picked up a small number of times. The J gene is TRBJ2-5, the V gene TRBV28; D remains unclear. The CDR3 is 16 amino acids. Germline assignment: CDR1 MDHEN and CDR2 SYDVKM. V lost 2 bases to trimming and J lost 1 base, with 14 bases between them. The CDR3 nucleotides read TGTGCCAGCAGTTTAATTAGGGCAGATAGCCAAGAGACCCAGTACTTC. It yields the protein CASSLIRADSQETQYF. The full variable domain, completed using reference TRBV28 and TRBJ2-5, is DVKVTQSSRYLVKRTGEKVFLECVQDMDHENMFWYRQDPGLGLRLIYFSYDVKMKEKGDIPEGYSVSREKKERFSLILESASTNQTSMYLCASSLIRADSQETQYFGPGTRLLVL.

This clonotype has only a few counts. The chain is built from TRBV30 and TRBJ2-1, with a weak D call TRBD2 (7 bases). In germline, CDR1 is GTSNPN, CDR2 SVGIG (reference sequence). Trimming shortened V by 1 base and J by 15 bases, and 13 bases separated the two germline ends. This CDR3 has 11 amino acids. CDR3 residues: CAWSGRGGWFF. The CDR3 nucleotides are TGTGCCTGGAGTGGAAGGGGGGGATGGTTCTTC.

This clonotype was seen more than once but under ten times. The chain is built from TRBV24-1 and TRBJ2-1, with 10 bases that match TRBD2. CDR3 length equals 16 residues. The junction had 4 bases not matched to a gene; V was cut back by 5 bases and J by 1 base. Germline CDR1 and CDR2: KGHDR and SFDVKD. Here the CDR3 DNA reads TGTGCCACCAGTGGGTCTAGCGGGGGATCCTACAATGAGCAGTTCTTC. This sequence encodes CATSGSSGGSYNEQFF.

The V gene is TRBV28, the J gene TRBJ2-2; D may be TRBD1 (6 bases). Germline-derived CDR1 and CDR2 are MDHEN and SYDVKM. With 6 bases removed from V and 4 bases from J, the gap between germline ends came to 15 bases. CDR3 length equals 15 residues. The CDR3 region has the DNA TGTGCCAGCAGGTCCTCGGGACAAGGCACCGGGGAGCTGTTTTTT. Translation gives CASRSSGQGTGELFF.

This clonotype has a handful of counts. The gene calls are TRBV19 and TRBJ2-1; TRBD2 might be the D (5 bases). CDR1 and CDR2 (germline): LNHDA, SQIVND (reference sequence). V lost 7 bases, J lost 0 bases, and 19 bases lay in between. The length of the CDR3 is 17 residues. The CDR3 here is CASTEGLRRNSYNEQFF. For the CDR3, the DNA is TGTGCCAGTACCGAGGGCCTTAGGCGGAACTCCTACAATGAGCAGTTCTTC.

This clonotype was seen many times. The chain uses TRBV4-1 and TRBJ1-6; D might be TRBD1 (5 bases). Germline CDR1 is MGHRA and CDR2 is YSYEKL. The CDR3 extends over 14 amino acids. V was pared by 5 bases and J by 8 bases, with 13 bases between. The DNA of the CDR3 is TGCGCCAGCAGCATCCCCCGGGGCCATTCACCCCTCCACTTT. Translated: CASSIPRGHSPLHF.

This chain links TRBV19 with TRBJ2-2; 11 positions match TRBD2. Germline CDR1 reads LNHDA; CDR2 reads SQIVND (reference sequence). Germline trimming cut 0 bases from V and 8 bases from J; bases unmatched to any gene: 8. This CDR3 comprises 17 residues. DNA for the CDR3: TGTGCCAGTAGTATAGATATTCTAGCGGGAGGAGAGGGGGAGCTGTTTTTT. Protein product: CASSIDILAGGEGELFF.

This clonotype has at least ten counts. V gene TRBV2 combines with J gene TRBJ2-5; 9 bases fit TRBD2. Germline values: CDR1 SNHLY, CDR2 FYNNEI. The CDR3 spans 15 residues. Trimming at V came to 2 bases and at J to 5 bases, leaving 6 bases not matched to a gene. The chain's CDR3 is CASSEIAGVLETQYF. DNA for the CDR3: TGTGCCAGCAGTGAAATAGCGGGAGTCTTGGAGACCCAGTACTTC.

The chain uses TRBV24-1 and TRBJ2-2, with 8 nucleotides matching TRBD1. V was pared by 2 bases and J by 4 bases, with 8 bases of the junction left unmatched. CDR1 KGHDR and CDR2 SFDVKD come from the germline V gene. This CDR3 has 17 residues. The CDR3 sequence is CATSDSRQGLSTGELFF. Here the CDR3 DNA reads TGTGCCACCAGTGATTCCCGACAGGGGCTTAGCACCGGGGAGCTGTTTTTT.

This clonotype was observed a few times. The chain links TRBV12-3 or TRBV12-4 to TRBJ2-7, with a possible D match to TRBD2 (5 bases). The CDR3 has 15 residues. Trimming took off 5 bases at V and 7 bases at J, with 21 bases between the two ends. CDR3 loop: CASSDRRSGSWEQYF. DNA for the CDR3: TGTGCCAGCAGTGATCGCCGGAGCGGCTCCTGGGAGCAGTACTTC.